The present TCR beta chain was sequenced within a study of T cell responses to AZD1222 COVID-19 vaccine. TCRdb's copy holds only in-frame clones and misses some; the assay was immunoSEQ multiplex PCR. This table has roughly 120,000 clones, roughly 85% appearing once. After removal of 5 bases from V and 8 bases from J, the junction contained 6 bases not matched to a gene. Germline loops: CDR1 SGHNT, CDR2 YENEEA. The CDR3 is 13 amino acids. This clone is a singleton in its sample. Its antigen is not identified. Study results and limitations: The donor cohort was predominantly white British with a female majority, and clonal diversity may have been underestimated.

The clonotype comes from an adult in good health. The specimen comprised peripheral blood, sampled on day 0 of AZD1222 vaccination. This chain uses TRBV11-3 with TRBJ1-2, with 9 bases identical to TRBD1. CDR3 residues: CASSPGTGSGYTF. CDR3 nucleotide sequence: TGTGCCAGCAGCCCTGGGACAGGGAGCGGCTACACCTTC.